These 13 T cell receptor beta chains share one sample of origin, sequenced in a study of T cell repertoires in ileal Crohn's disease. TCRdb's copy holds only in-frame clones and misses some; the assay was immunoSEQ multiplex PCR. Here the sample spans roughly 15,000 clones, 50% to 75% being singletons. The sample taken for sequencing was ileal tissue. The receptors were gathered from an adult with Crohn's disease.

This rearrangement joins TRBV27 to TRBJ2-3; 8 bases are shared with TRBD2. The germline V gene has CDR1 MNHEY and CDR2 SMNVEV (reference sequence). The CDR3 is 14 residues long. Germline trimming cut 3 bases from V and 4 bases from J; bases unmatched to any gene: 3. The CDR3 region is CASSFTGGADTQYF. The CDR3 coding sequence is TGTGCCAGCAGTTTTACGGGAGGGGCAGATACGCAGTATTTT.

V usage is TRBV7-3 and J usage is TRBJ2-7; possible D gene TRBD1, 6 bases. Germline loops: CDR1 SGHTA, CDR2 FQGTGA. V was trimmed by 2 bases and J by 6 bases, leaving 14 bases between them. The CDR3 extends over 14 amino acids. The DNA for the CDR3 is TGTGCCAGCAGCTTATTTGGGGGCGAGGGCGAGCAGTACTTC. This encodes CASSLFGGEGEQYF.

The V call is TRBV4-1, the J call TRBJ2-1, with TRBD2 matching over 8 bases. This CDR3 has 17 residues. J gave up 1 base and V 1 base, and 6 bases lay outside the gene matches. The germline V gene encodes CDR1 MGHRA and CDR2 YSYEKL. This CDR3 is CASSQVISGVSYNEQFF. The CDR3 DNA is TGCGCCAGCAGCCAAGTGATTAGCGGGGTATCCTACAATGAGCAGTTCTTC.

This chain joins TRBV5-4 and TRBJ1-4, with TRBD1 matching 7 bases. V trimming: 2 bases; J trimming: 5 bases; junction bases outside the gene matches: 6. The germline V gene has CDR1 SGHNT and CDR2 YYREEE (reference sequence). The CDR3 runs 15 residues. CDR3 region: CASSFNRGLNEKLFF. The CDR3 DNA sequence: TGTGCCAGCAGCTTTAACAGGGGATTAAATGAAAAACTGTTTTTT.

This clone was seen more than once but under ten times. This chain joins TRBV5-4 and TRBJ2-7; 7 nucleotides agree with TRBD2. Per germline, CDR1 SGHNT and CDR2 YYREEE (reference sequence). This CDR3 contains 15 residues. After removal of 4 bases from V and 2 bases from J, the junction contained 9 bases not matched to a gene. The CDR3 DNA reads TGTGCCAGCAGCCGGGAGGCGGTGAAGACCTACGAGCAGTACTTC. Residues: CASSREAVKTYEQYF.

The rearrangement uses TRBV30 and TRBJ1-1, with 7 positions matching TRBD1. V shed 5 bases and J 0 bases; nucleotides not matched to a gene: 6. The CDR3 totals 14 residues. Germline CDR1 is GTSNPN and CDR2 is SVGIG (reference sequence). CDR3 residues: CAWGTGQMNTEAFF. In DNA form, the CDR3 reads TGTGCCTGGGGAACGGGACAGATGAACACTGAAGCTTTCTTT.

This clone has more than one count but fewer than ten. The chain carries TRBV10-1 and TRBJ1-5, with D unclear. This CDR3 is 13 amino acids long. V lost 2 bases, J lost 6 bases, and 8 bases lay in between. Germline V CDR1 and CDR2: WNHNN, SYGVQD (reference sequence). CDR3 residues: CASSEGGTQPQHF. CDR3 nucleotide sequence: TGCGCCAGCAGTGAGGGTGGCACTCAGCCCCAGCATTTT.

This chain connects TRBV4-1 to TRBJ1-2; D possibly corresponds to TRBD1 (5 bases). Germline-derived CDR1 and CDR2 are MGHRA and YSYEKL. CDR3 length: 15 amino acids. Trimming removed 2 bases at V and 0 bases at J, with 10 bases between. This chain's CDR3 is CASSQTTETNYGYTF. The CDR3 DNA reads TGCGCCAGCAGCCAAACGACAGAGACTAACTATGGCTACACCTTC.

The CDR3 protein is CASSPGVAQVGPYNEQFF. CDR3 DNA sequence: TGTGCCAGCAGCCCCGGGGTGGCCCAGGTGGGCCCCTACAATGAGCAGTTCTTC. J is TRBJ2-1 and V is TRBV4-2, with TRBD2 as a possible D gene (5 bases). Trimming removed 4 bases at V and 2 bases at J, with 21 bases between. This CDR3 region has 18 residues. The germline CDR1 and CDR2 sequences are LGHNA and YNFKEQ.

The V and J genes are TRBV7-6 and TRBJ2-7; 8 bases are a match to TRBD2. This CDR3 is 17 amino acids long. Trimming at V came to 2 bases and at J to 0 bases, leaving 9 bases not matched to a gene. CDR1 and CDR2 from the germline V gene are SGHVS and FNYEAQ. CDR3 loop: CASSLWLAGGSSYEQYF. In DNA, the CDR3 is TGTGCCAGCAGCTTATGGCTAGCGGGCGGAAGCTCCTACGAGCAGTACTTC.

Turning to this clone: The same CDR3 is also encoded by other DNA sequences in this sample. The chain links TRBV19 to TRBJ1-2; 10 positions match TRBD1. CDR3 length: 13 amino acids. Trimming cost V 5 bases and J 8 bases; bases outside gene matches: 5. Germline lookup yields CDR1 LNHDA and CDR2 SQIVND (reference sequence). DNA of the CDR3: TGTGCCAGTAGTCCCCGGGACAGGGGCGGCTACACCTTC. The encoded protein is CASSPRDRGGYTF.

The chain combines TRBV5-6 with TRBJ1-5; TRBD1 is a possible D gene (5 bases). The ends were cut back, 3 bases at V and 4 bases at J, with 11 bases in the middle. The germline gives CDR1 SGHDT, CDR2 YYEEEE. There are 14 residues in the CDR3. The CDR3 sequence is CASSWGRANQPQHF. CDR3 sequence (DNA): TGTGCCAGCAGCTGGGGCAGGGCTAATCAGCCCCAGCATTTT.

The CDR3 DNA reads as TGTGCCAGCAGCCAGACAGGCGGGGAGCTGTTTTTT. Protein sequence: CASSQTGGELFF. This chain joins TRBV11-3 and TRBJ2-2; the D gene is possibly TRBD1 (6 bases). Per germline, CDR1 SGHNT and CDR2 YENEEA. The CDR3 sequence is 12 residues long. V was pared by 5 bases and J by 7 bases, with 8 bases between.